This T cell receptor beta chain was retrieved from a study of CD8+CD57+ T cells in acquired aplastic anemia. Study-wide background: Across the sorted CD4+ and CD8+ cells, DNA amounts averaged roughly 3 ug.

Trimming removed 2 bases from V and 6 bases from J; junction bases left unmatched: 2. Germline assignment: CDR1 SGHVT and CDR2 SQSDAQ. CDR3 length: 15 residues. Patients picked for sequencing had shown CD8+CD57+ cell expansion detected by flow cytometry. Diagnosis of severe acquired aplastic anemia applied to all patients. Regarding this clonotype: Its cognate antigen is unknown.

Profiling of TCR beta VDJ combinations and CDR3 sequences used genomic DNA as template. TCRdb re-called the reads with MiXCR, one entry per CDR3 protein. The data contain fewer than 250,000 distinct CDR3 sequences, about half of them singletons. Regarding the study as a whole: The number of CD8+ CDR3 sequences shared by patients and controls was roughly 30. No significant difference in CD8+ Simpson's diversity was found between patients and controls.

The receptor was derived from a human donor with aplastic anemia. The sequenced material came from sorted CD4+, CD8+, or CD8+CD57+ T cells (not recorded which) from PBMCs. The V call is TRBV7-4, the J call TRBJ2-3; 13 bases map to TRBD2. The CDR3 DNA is TGTGCCAGCAGCTTATTGACTAGCGGGGGGGATACGCAGTATTTT. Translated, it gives CASSLLTSGGDTQYF. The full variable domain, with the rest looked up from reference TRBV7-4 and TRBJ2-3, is GAGVSQSPRYKVAKRGRDVALRCDSISGHVTLYWYRQTLGQGSEVLTYSQSDAQRDKSGRPSGRFSAERPERSVSTLKIQRTEQGDSAVYLCASSLLTSGGDTQYFGPGTRLTVL.